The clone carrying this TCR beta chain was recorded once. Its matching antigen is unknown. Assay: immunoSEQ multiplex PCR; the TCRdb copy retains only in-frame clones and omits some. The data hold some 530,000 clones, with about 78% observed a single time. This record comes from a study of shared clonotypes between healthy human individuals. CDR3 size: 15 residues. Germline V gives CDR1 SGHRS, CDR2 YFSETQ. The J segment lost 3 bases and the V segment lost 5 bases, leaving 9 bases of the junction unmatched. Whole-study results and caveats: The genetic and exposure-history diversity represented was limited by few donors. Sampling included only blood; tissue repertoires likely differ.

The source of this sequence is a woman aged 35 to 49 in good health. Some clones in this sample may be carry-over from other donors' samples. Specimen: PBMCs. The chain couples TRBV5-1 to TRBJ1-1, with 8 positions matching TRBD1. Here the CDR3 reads CASRITTGGYTEAFF. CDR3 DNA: TGCGCCAGCAGAATAACCACAGGGGGATACACTGAAGCTTTCTTT.